This TCR beta chain emerged from a study of blood T cell repertoires in COVID-19. In the study overall: Samples of COVID-19 (acute and convalescent) were obtained from the United States, Italy and Spain. The analysed material was cDNA or gDNA that came from T cells, B-cell-depleted T cells, or PBMCs.

CDR3 length: 18 amino acids. The germline V gene encodes CDR1 PRHDT and CDR2 FYEKMQ (reference sequence). V lost 4 bases and J lost 8; bases outside the gene matches: 16. Original methodology: Amplification of reference gene primers was used by the study to estimate nucleated cell counts. The repertoire was sequenced with immunoSEQ multiplex PCR; TCRdb's copy has only in-frame clones and lacks some. That table supplies the V and J calls and clone size; D and trimming were determined from the DNA. The sample includes 100,000 to 150,000 clones, 85% seen only once; the top ten take 5% to 8%. This sequence joins TRBV13 and TRBJ2-1; 11 bases are shared with TRBD2. Sequencing was performed on peripheral blood. This sequence originates from a man older than 75 with active or convalescent COVID-19. CDR3 sequence: CASSSGDLSGRALDEQFF. CDR3 DNA: TGTGCCAGCAGCTCAGGGGACCTTAGCGGGAGGGCCCTCGATGAGCAGTTCTTC.